Below are 27 T cell receptor beta chains sequenced from a single sample in a study of shared clonotypes between healthy human individuals (TCRdb year 2020). Receptors were amplified or captured by the immunoSEQ multiplex PCR assay. TCRdb's version of the immuneACCESS table is confined to in-frame rearrangements and falls short of the full clone set. An unresolved V gene accounts for under half of the shortfall where checked; the remainder is of unknown origin. The sample data list about 1.5 million clones, and approximately 98% of these were observed just once. Clones ranked in the top ten supply roughly 0.4% of the sample. Sequencing was carried out using naive CD4+ T cells sorted from blood. The cell subset or site label, as the study defines it: CD45RA+ positively selected. The receptors originated from a man aged 25-40 years in good health.

This clone was found once. The chain employs TRBV18 and TRBJ1-5, with TRBD1 identical over 8 bases. Trimming removed 6 bases from V and 1 base from J; junction bases left unmatched: 11. There are 17 residues in the CDR3. The germline V gene has CDR1 KGHSH and CDR2 LQKENI. CDR3 in amino acids: CASSRDRGSSSNQPQHF. The DNA for the CDR3 is TGTGCCAGCTCCCGAGACAGGGGTTCGTCGAGCAATCAGCCCCAGCATTTT.

The rearrangement uses TRBV27 and TRBJ2-6, with D tentatively TRBD1 (5 bases). CDR1 and CDR2 (germline): MNHEY, SMNVEV (reference sequence). The CDR3 sequence is 18 residues long. Trimming removed 0 bases from V and 0 bases from J, with 12 bases in between. CDR3 nucleotides: TGTGCCAGCAGTTTATCGGGGCAGTACCCCTCTGGGGCCAACGTCCTGACTTTC. As protein: CASSLSGQYPSGANVLTF.

This sequence joins TRBV11-2 and TRBJ2-2; D might be TRBD1 or TRBD2, each matching 5 bases. Between the trimmed V and J ends, which lost 1 base and 2 bases, there was a span of 14 bases. The CDR3 consists of 17 residues. Germline V gene sequence: CDR1 SGHAT, CDR2 FQNNGV. The CDR3 loop reads CASSLAFGGRNTGELFF. The DNA for the CDR3 is TGTGCCAGCAGCTTAGCATTTGGGGGAAGAAACACCGGGGAGCTGTTTTTT. Supplemented by reference TRBV11-2 and TRBJ2-2, the full variable domain reads EAGVAQSPRYKIIEKRQSVAFWCNPISGHATLYWYQQILGQGPKLLIQFQNNGVVDDSQLPKDRFSAERLKGVDSTLKIQPAKLEDSAVYLCASSLAFGGRNTGELFFGEGSRLTVL.

The V call is TRBV5-1, the J call TRBJ1-3; weak D call: TRBD1 (6 bases). V was pared by 0 bases and J by 2 bases, with 18 bases between. Per germline, CDR1 SGHRS and CDR2 YFSETQ. The CDR3 spans 18 residues. The CDR3 coding sequence is TGCGCCAGCAGCTTGGCACTCCCGGGGGGCGAACCTGGAAACACCATATATTTT. Residues: CASSLALPGGEPGNTIYF.

The chain is built from TRBV11-2 and TRBJ2-7, with 8 bases aligning to TRBD1. V dropped 4 bases and J dropped 1; count of bases not matched to a gene: 3. From germline, CDR1 is SGHAT and CDR2 FQNNGV. The CDR3 has 14 residues. This CDR3 is CASSWDRFSYEQYF. CDR3 sequence (DNA): TGTGCCAGCAGCTGGGACAGGTTTTCCTACGAGCAGTACTTC.

This chain joins TRBV2 and TRBJ1-1; 9 bases line up with TRBD1. There are 13 residues in the CDR3. The ends lost 5 bases at V and 6 bases at J; junction bases unmatched: 4. Germline V gene lookup returns CDR1 SNHLY and CDR2 FYNNEI. DNA for the CDR3: TGTGCCAGCAGTTGGGACAGGGAGGCTGAAGCTTTCTTT. Encoded protein: CASSWDREAEAFF.

This chain uses TRBV30 with TRBJ2-7, with D perhaps matching TRBD2 (5 bases). Germline V CDR1 and CDR2: GTSNPN, SVGIG (reference sequence). The ends were cut back, 3 bases at V and 1 base at J, with 19 bases in the middle. This CDR3 spans 16 amino acids. This chain's CDR3 is CAWRRLPGVRSYEQYF. DNA for the CDR3: TGTGCCTGGAGGAGACTCCCCGGGGTGAGATCCTACGAGCAGTACTTC.

The rearrangement joins TRBV27 to TRBJ2-1, with 8 bases matching TRBD1. The CDR3 spans 16 residues. CDR1 and CDR2 (germline): MNHEY, SMNVEV (reference sequence). Unmatched junction bases numbered 7, after V lost 5 bases and J lost 1 base. The CDR3 protein is CASSLRDRSSYNEQFF. The CDR3 bases are TGTGCCAGCAGTCTCCGGGACAGGTCATCCTACAATGAGCAGTTCTTC.

Remarks on this clone: Mismatch with germline at one junction end may stem from a read error. The gene calls are TRBV10-3 and TRBJ1-4, with 9 bases lining up with TRBD1. The CDR3 contains 16 residues. Germline V gene data show CDR1 as ENHRY and CDR2 as SYGVKD. Written as DNA, the CDR3 is TGTGCCATCAGTGAGTCGGTAGGCGGGACAGGGACCACGAAAGCTTTT. This codes for CAISESVGGTGTTKAF.

The chain is built from TRBV9 and TRBJ2-1; a weak D match, TRBD2 (6 bases). This CDR3 is built from 15 residues. Germline lookup yields CDR1 SGDLS and CDR2 YYNGEE. Deletions cut 0 bases from V and 4 bases from J, with 11 bases between. CDR3 sequence reads: CASSVDPGAYNEQFF. In nucleotides, the CDR3 is TGTGCCAGCAGCGTAGATCCGGGAGCTTACAATGAGCAGTTCTTC.

The genes are TRBV5-4 and TRBJ2-7; 7 nucleotides match TRBD1. Trimming took 4 bases from V and 0 from J; bases not matched to a gene: 4. The CDR3 totals 14 residues. Germline CDR1 and CDR2: SGHNT and YYREEE (reference sequence). CDR3 amino acids: CASSTGTVSYEQYF. In nucleotides, the CDR3 is TGTGCCAGCAGCACCGGGACAGTCTCCTACGAGCAGTACTTC.

The J gene is TRBJ2-5, the V gene TRBV5-8; 8 positions match TRBD2. Germline trimming cut 2 bases from V and 2 bases from J; bases unmatched to any gene: 8. Per the germline V gene, CDR1 is SGHTS and CDR2 is YDEGEE. The CDR3 loop spans 16 amino acids. The DNA of the CDR3 is TGTGCCAGCAGCTTCGGGAAACTAGCGGAACAAGAGACCCAGTACTTC. It yields the protein CASSFGKLAEQETQYF. Combining the CDR3 with reference TRBV5-8 and TRBJ2-5 gives the whole variable domain EAGVTQSPTHLIKTRGQQATLRCSPISGHTSVYWYQQALGLGLQFLLWYDEGEERNRGNFPPRFSGRQFPNYSSELNVNALELEDSALYLCASSFGKLAEQETQYFGPGTRLLVL.

This chain uses TRBV19 with TRBJ1-5; 10 nucleotides align to TRBD1. This CDR3 comprises 15 residues. J gave up 8 bases and V 3 bases, and 7 bases lay outside the gene matches. The germline gives CDR1 LNHDA, CDR2 SQIVND (reference sequence). In nucleotides, the CDR3 is TGTGCCAGTAGTATGGCGCAGGGACAGGGGAAGCCCCAGCATTTT. It encodes CASSMAQGQGKPQHF.

The rearrangement joins TRBV7-9 to TRBJ2-3; D gene unclear. V lost 5 bases and J lost 4, with 10 bases in between. Germline loops: CDR1 SEHNR, CDR2 FQNEAQ (reference sequence). This CDR3 has 13 residues. The DNA for the CDR3 is TGTGCCAGCAGCCAAAATCCCCCAGATACGCAGTATTTT. Its protein product is CASSQNPPDTQYF.

V is TRBV18 and J is TRBJ2-2, with D perhaps TRBD2 (5 bases). Germline V lookup: CDR1 KGHSH, CDR2 LQKENI. The CDR3 is made up of 16 amino acids. V shed 2 bases and J shed 6 bases, with 16 bases lying between them. Written as DNA, the CDR3 is TGTGCCAGCTCACCATTGGGAGTAGGTCGTCCCGGGGAGCTGTTTTTT. It specifies CASSPLGVGRPGELFF. Together with reference TRBV18 and TRBJ2-2, the CDR3 gives the full variable domain: NAGVMQNPRHLVRRRGQEARLRCSPMKGHSHVYWYRQLPEEGLKFMVYLQKENIIDESGMPKERFSAEFPKEGPSILRIQQVVRGDSAAYFCASSPLGVGRPGELFFGEGSRLTVL.

A remark on this clone: Within the sample, other DNA sequences also encode this same CDR3. The chain is built from TRBV18 and TRBJ2-6; D possibly corresponds to TRBD2 (5 bases). The CDR3 runs to 16 residues. Germline lookup yields CDR1 KGHSH and CDR2 LQKENI. Trimming pared 0 bases from V and 0 bases from J, leaving 6 bases between. The CDR3 nucleotides read TGTGCCAGCTCACCACCCACTAGCTCTGGGGCCAACGTCCTGACTTTC. Amino acids: CASSPPTSSGANVLTF.

The rearrangement uses TRBV18 and TRBJ2-7; 10 bases agree with TRBD1. Germline trimming cut 3 bases from V and 5 bases from J; bases unmatched to any gene: 7. The length of the CDR3 is 15 residues. Germline CDR1 and CDR2: KGHSH and LQKENI. The CDR3 region is CASSPLGTGVHEQYF. As DNA, the CDR3 is TGTGCCAGCTCACCCCTCGGGACAGGGGTCCACGAGCAGTACTTC.

This sequence joins TRBV7-9 and TRBJ2-1; D not certain. Germline V gives CDR1 SEHNR, CDR2 FQNEAQ (reference sequence). The CDR3 loop spans 15 amino acids. Trimming removed 1 base from V and 3 bases from J, with 10 bases in between. The DNA of the CDR3 is TGTGCCAGCAGCTTAGGTGAGGCCCGCTACAATGAGCAGTTCTTC. Translated: CASSLGEARYNEQFF.

This clone came up once. The rearrangement uses TRBV5-6 and TRBJ2-3, with 13 bases aligning to TRBD2. From germline, CDR1 is SGHDT and CDR2 YYEEEE. Germline trimming cut 3 bases from V and 8 bases from J; bases unmatched to any gene: 9. The CDR3 is 16 amino acids. CDR3 in amino acids: CASSSPGTSGKFTQYF. CDR3 DNA sequence: TGTGCCAGCAGCTCCCCCGGGACTAGCGGGAAGTTTACGCAGTATTTT. Drawing the rest from reference TRBV5-6 and TRBJ2-3, the complete variable domain is DAGVTQSPTHLIKTRGQQVTLRCSPKSGHDTVSWYQQALGQGPQFIFQYYEEEERQRGNFPDRFSGHQFPNYSSELNVNALLLGDSALYLCASSSPGTSGKFTQYFGPGTRLTVL.

The V and J genes are TRBV6-6 and TRBJ2-5, with 8 bases identical to TRBD2. CDR3 size: 15 residues. The V gene's germline CDR1 is MNHNY and CDR2 SVGAGI (reference sequence). V lost 2 bases to trimming and J lost 4 bases; unmatched junction nucleotides: 6. The CDR3 DNA reads TGTGCCAGCAGTTACCCTACTAGCGGTCGAGAGACCCAGTACTTC. Translating it yields CASSYPTSGRETQYF.

This rearrangement joins TRBV5-6 to TRBJ2-7; D not resolved. V was pared by 2 bases and J by 3 bases, with 12 bases between. Germline-derived CDR1 and CDR2 are SGHDT and YYEEEE. The CDR3 runs to 14 residues. CDR3 DNA: TGTGCCAGCAGCTTAATCCCTAGTATCTACGAGCAGTACTTC. This gives the protein CASSLIPSIYEQYF.

The V and J genes are TRBV14 and TRBJ2-1; TRBD2 agrees at 10 bases. The CDR3 has 12 amino acids. V lost 1 base to trimming and J lost 12 bases; unmatched junction nucleotides: 0. Germline V lookup: CDR1 SGHDN, CDR2 FVKESK. Here the CDR3 reads CASSQGTSGQFF. The CDR3 DNA follows: TGTGCCAGCAGCCAAGGGACTAGCGGGCAGTTCTTC.

The CDR3 DNA sequence: TGTGCCAGCAGCCCCTCGGGACGTAACTACGAGCAGTACTTC. This translates into CASSPSGRNYEQYF. The V gene is TRBV14, the J gene TRBJ2-7; perhaps D is TRBD1 or TRBD2 (5 bases each). CDR1 and CDR2 from the germline V gene are SGHDN and FVKESK. This CDR3 contains 14 residues. The ends were cut back, 4 bases at V and 3 bases at J, with 13 bases in the middle.

The gene calls are TRBV27 and TRBJ1-2; TRBD1 might be the D (6 bases). The ends were cut back, 5 bases at V and 8 bases at J, with 21 bases in the middle. CDR1 and CDR2 from the germline V gene are MNHEY and SMNVEV (reference sequence). The CDR3 consists of 15 residues. The CDR3 DNA follows: TGTGCCAGCAGTAGGCTCACTCAGGGGATTAAAGGCTACACCTTC. Its translation is CASSRLTQGIKGYTF.

As DNA, the CDR3 is TGCGCCAGCAGCTTGACGGTTACTAACTATGGCTACACCTTC. Its protein is CASSLTVTNYGYTF. V is TRBV5-1 and J is TRBJ1-2; no firm D call. The CDR3 loop spans 14 amino acids. Germline V CDR1 and CDR2: SGHRS, YFSETQ. V was shortened by 1 base and J by 0 bases, with 7 bases between the two germline ends.

With respect to this clone: The sample has other DNA sequences that encode this CDR3 too. The V gene is TRBV19, the J gene TRBJ2-3, with D hard to call. CDR3 length: 13 amino acids. CDR1 and CDR2 (germline): LNHDA, SQIVND (reference sequence). The germline V and J ends were trimmed by 4 bases and 6 bases, with 11 bases remaining between them. Here the CDR3 DNA reads TGTGCCAGTAGTACAGGTGGTCCGGATACGCAGTATTTT. This translates into CASSTGGPDTQYF.

The chain recombines TRBV25-1 with TRBJ2-1, with TRBD2 matching 7 bases. The CDR3 is 14 residues long. J lost 9 bases, V lost 6 bases, and 11 bases had no gene match. CDR1 is MGHDK, CDR2 SYGVNS, per germline. CDR3: CASRRSLSGFEQFF. For the CDR3, the DNA is TGTGCCAGCAGGAGGTCACTTAGCGGGTTTGAGCAGTTCTTC.